This T cell receptor (beta chain) derives from a study of control samples from healthy donors and cancer patients. Produced via immunoSEQ multiplex PCR; TCRdb's table is partial and in-frame only. The table records roughly 52,000 clones, roughly 96% of them present only once. With V trimmed by 3 bases and J by 3 bases, 9 bases remained unmatched. In germline, CDR1 is SGDLS, CDR2 YYNGEE. This CDR3 has 16 amino acids. This clone has just one count. V usage is TRBV9 and J usage is TRBJ2-1; TRBD2 agrees at 7 bases. The clonotype comes from a man aged 25 to 40 in good health. The sequencing input was blood. CDR3 sequence reads: CASSGTTSESYNEQFF. CDR3 nucleotide sequence: TGTGCCAGCAGCGGAACAACTAGCGAGAGCTACAATGAGCAGTTCTTC.